This TCR beta chain derives from a study of blood T cells in healthy people across ages (dated by TCRdb to between 2015 and 2016). For context, the study as a whole: In model experiments, template switching captured roughly one uniquely barcoded TCR beta cDNA molecule for every two T cells. Age-related changes in TCR beta repertoire diversity were measured in the study by deep sequencing normalized with unique cDNA molecular identifiers. The donors were split into four age groups: young (average roughly 15 years), middle-aged (more than 35), aged (more than 60) and long-lived (over 75). For two donors (one aged 18 to 29 and one aged 80 or older), the study analyzed two additional independent replicas of 1 million unique cDNA reads from the same blood draw.

Turning to this clonotype: It lacks a known antigen. There are no base qualities to consult, and no much larger clone falls within one base.

Summary of the overall study and its limitations: Bulk unsorted PBMC profiling prevented conclusive comparison of naive and antigen-experienced compartments. Observed TCR beta diversity per million T cells fell roughly linearly with age, and a significant reduction was already apparent by age approximately 41. The CMV infection status of donors was not known, potentially confounding age-related changes in expanded clonotypes. A strong correlation was found between observed TCR beta diversity and the percentage of naive T cells measured by flow cytometry. Compared with the aged group, the long-lived group had more naive CD4+ T cells, fewer expanded clones and increased TCR diversity, a pattern suggesting age selection. Estimates of total diversity from one million sequenced T cells were regarded as lower bounds and underestimates.

The approximately 41 donors, aged about 6 to 95 years, were systemically healthy Caucasian individuals from Russia. Around 10 milliliters of peripheral blood were collected from each donor into EDTA-treated Vacutainer tubes. Ficoll-Paque density-gradient centrifugation was used to isolate PBMCs, with at least 7 million per sample. Trizol reagent was used to extract total RNA from PBMCs, with at least 5.5 micrograms per sample. For every donor, an aliquot of PBMCs went through flow cytometry to measure the percentages of naive CD45RAhigh/CD27high T cells. Receptor libraries were prepared by 5' RACE. Sequencing took place on an Illumina HiSeq 2500. The second PCR ran for about 6 to 11 cycles and used a J-beta primer mix along with a sample-barcoded 5' primer. A unique molecular identifier was introduced onto each TCR beta cDNA molecule by a template-switch 5' adaptor carrying 12 random nucleotides. Each sample yielded at least 3 million CDR3-containing paired-end reads. The Mint cDNA synthesis kit, primed by a TRBC-specific oligonucleotide, was used to synthesize first-strand cDNA from all RNA. Following uracil-DNA glycosylase treatment, all cDNA underwent a first 18-cycle PCR with the universal primers M1SS and BC2_uni_R. The original methods were these. For normalization, 1 million high-quality reads were randomly selected from each sample, with every read carrying a distinct molecular identifier. Instead of being binned into consensus sequences, reads that shared molecular identifiers were thrown out. MiTCR, run with a Q25 quality threshold and the strictest error-elimination algorithm, handled CDR3 identification, clonotype clustering and error correction. Lower-bound total TCR beta diversity was estimated with a nonparametric unseen species model using Euler transformation. TCRdb's own reprocessing of the public reads used fastp at Q25 and MiXCR and kept productive beta chains. Identical CDR3 proteins give one entry, which carries the most common genes and DNA. TCRdb's processing, not the study's, gives the V and J calls here. This sample is represented by hundreds of thousands of distinct CDR3 sequences; roughly a quarter of them were singletons. Clones ranked in the top ten supply approximately 3.5% of the sample.

The CDR3, cysteine through phenylalanine, is 16 amino acids long. CDR3 DNA only is kept here, 48 bases in frame from base 1. CDR1 is given as SGHDT and CDR2 as YYEEEE, both from the germline V gene. The data were also submitted as part of a second study, on T cells of mothers and their children. Per the second study: Nine systemically healthy Caucasian individuals, comprising three mothers and their six children, were included as donors. cDNA synthesis used all of the extracted RNA, with 1.5 ug of RNA in each 15 ul reaction. In the second PCR, sample barcodes and 2-4 random nucleotides were introduced via the M1S primer. More than 9 million TCR beta CDR3 reads were obtained from each mother, and about 3 million reads were obtained from each child. In both related and unrelated pairs, thymic selection shapes the output of TCR recombination in a similar way, with inherited differences having only a minor effect. Normalized repertoire overlap was always found to be slightly, but never significantly, higher in related mother-child pairs than in unrelated mother-child pairs. With a sensitivity of approximately 93 clones per million clonotypes, no persistent microchimeric T cell clones were detected. In the study, deep NGS was used to compare the TCR beta repertoires of mothers and children, and features distinguishing related mother-child pairs from unrelated individuals were sought. The mean age was about 40 +/- 4 years for the mothers and approximately 11 +/- 4 years for the children. After adapter ligation with NEBNext reagents, the libraries were sequenced on Illumina HiSeq 2000 with 100+100 nt paired-end reads. To prevent cross-contamination, the mother and child libraries were prepared one month apart and sequenced in separate runs. For each donor, somewhere between about 500,000 and 2,300,000 distinct TCR beta clonotypes were identified. Naive TCR beta clonotypes were estimated from low-frequency clonotypes matched to each donor's FACS-determined naive share, without sorting.

The sequenced sample was blood. The sequence was collected from a boy younger than 10 in good health. This sequence uses TRBV5-6 and TRBJ2-7; a tentative D call is TRBD2 (7 bases match). The tail of the sequence fits TRBJ2-1 better, so the J call may be wrong. The nucleotide sequence is given as TGTGCCAGCAGCTCGGCGAGCCTAGCGGATGGGGGCGAGCAGTTCTTC. It is translated as CASSSASLADGGEQFF.